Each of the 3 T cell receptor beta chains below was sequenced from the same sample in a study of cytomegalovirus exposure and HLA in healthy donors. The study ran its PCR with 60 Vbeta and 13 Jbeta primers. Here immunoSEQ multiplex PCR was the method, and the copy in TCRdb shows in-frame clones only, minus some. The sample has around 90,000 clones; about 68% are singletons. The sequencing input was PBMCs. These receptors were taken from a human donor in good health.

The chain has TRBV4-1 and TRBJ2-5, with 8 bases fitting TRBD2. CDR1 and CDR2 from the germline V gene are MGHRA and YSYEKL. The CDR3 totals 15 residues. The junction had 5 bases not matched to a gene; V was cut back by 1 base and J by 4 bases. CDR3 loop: CASSQVPSGGETQYF. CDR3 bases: TGCGCCAGCAGCCAAGTCCCCAGCGGGGGAGAGACCCAGTACTTC.

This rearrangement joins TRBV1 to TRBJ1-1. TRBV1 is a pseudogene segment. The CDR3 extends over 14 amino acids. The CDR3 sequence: CTSSQVPGRTEAFF. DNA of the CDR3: TGCACCAGCAGCCAAGTACCAGGGAGGACTGAAGCTTTCTTT.

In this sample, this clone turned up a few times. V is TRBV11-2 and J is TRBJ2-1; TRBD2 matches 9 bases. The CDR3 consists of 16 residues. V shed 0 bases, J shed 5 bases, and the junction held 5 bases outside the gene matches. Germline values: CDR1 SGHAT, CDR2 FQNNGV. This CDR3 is CASSLERGGLNNEQFF. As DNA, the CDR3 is TGTGCCAGCAGCTTAGAGCGGGGGGGCCTTAACAATGAGCAGTTCTTC.